The clone carrying this T cell receptor (beta chain) has only a few counts. This specimen comes from a study of CD8 T cells in ankylosing spondylitis. TCRdb processed the 5' RACE reads anew with MiXCR; each CDR3 protein has one entry. This table holds 100,000 or so distinct CDR3 sequences, 20% to 30% found once. From germline, CDR1 is DFQATT and CDR2 SNEGSKA (reference sequence). J was trimmed by 7 bases and V by 3 bases; bases with no gene match: 12. CDR3 length: 16 residues. The sequencing sample was made of synovial fluid, either unsorted or a sorted T cell fraction (not recorded which). The origin of this receptor is a male donor with ankylosing spondylitis. This chain connects TRBV20-1 to TRBJ2-1; 10 bases are a match to TRBD2. In DNA, the CDR3 is TGCAGTGCTAGGGTGGTGGTAAGCGGGAGGGGGAATGAGCAGTTCTTC. Its translation: CSARVVVSGRGNEQFF.